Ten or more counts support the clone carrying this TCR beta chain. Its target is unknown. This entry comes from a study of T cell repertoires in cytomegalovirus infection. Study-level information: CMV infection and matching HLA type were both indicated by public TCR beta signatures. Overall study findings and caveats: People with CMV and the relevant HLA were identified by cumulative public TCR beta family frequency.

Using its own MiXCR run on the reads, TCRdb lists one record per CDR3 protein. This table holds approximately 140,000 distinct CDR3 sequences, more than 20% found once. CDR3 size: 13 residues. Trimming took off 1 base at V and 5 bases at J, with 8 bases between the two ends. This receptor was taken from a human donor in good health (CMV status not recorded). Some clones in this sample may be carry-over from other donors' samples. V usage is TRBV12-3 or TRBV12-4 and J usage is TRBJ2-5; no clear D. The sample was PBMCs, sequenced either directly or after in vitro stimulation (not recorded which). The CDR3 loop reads CASSLGVGETQYF. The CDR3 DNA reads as TGTGCCAGCAGTTTAGGAGTTGGTGAGACCCAGTACTTC.